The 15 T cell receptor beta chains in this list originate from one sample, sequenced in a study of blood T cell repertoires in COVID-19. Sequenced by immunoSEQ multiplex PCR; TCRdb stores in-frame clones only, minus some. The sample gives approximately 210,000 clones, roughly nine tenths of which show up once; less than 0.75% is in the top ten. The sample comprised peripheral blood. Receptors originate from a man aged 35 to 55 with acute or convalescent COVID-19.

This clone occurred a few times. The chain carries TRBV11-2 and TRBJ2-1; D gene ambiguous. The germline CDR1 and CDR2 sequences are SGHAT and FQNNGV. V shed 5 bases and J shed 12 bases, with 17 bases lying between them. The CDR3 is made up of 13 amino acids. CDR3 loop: CASSADLSPGQFF. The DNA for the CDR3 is TGTGCCAGCAGCGCAGACCTGTCTCCGGGGCAGTTCTTC.

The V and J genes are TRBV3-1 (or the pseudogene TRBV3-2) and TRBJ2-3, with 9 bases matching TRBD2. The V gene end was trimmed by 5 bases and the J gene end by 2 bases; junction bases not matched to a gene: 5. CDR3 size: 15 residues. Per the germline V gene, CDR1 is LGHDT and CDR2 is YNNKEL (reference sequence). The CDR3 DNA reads TGTGCCAGCAGCTATAGACTAGCGGACACAGATACGCAGTATTTT. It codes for CASSYRLADTDTQYF.

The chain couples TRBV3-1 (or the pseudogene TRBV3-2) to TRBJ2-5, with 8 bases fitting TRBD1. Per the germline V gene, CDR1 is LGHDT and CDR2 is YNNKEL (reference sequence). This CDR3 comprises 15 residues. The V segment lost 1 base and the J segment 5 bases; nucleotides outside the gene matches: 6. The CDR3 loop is CASSQVQGAWETQYF. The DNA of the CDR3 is TGTGCCAGCAGCCAAGTTCAGGGGGCGTGGGAGACCCAGTACTTC.

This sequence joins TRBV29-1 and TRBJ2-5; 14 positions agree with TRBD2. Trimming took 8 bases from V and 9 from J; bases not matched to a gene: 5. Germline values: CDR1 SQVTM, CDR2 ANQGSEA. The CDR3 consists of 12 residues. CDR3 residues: CSSRTSGRPQYF. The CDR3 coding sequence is TGCAGCTCCCGGACTAGCGGGAGGCCCCAGTACTTC.

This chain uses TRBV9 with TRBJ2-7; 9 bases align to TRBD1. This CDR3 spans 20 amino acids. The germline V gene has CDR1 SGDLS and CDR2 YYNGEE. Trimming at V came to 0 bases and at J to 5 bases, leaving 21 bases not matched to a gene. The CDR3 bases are TGTGCCAGCAGCGTAGCTTCTGGGACAGGGCGGCGCGGGAGTCATAACGAGCAGTACTTC. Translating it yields CASSVASGTGRRGSHNEQYF.

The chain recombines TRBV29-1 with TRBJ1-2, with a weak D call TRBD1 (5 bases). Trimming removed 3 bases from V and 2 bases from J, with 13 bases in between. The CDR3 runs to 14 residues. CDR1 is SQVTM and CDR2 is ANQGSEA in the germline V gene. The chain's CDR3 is CSVDRGGVNYGYTF. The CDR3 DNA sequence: TGCAGCGTTGACCGGGGCGGGGTGAACTATGGCTACACCTTC.

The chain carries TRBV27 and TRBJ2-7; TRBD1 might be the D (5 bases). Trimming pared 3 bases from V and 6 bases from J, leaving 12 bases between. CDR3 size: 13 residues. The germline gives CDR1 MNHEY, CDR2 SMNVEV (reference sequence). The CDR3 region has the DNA TGTGCCAGCAGTTTTCGTGGGGCGGTCGAGCAGTACTTC. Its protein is CASSFRGAVEQYF.

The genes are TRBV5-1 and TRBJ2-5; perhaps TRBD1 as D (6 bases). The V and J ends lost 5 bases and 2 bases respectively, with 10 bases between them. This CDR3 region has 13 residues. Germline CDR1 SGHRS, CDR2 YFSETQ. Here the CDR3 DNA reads TGCGCCAGCAGAAGGGGGAGTCAAGAGACCCAGTACTTC. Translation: CASRRGSQETQYF. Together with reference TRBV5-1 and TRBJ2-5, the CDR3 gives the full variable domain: KAGVTQTPRYLIKTRGQQVTLSCSPISGHRSVSWYQQTPGQGLQFLFEYFSETQRNKGNFPGRFSGRQFSNSRSEMNVSTLELGDSALYLCASRRGSQETQYFGPGTRLLVL.

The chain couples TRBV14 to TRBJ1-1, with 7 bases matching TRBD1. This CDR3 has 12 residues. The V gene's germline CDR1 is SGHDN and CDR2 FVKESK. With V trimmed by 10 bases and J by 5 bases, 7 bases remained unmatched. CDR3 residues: CAIKGGRTEAFF. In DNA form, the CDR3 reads TGTGCCATAAAAGGGGGCCGGACTGAAGCTTTCTTT.

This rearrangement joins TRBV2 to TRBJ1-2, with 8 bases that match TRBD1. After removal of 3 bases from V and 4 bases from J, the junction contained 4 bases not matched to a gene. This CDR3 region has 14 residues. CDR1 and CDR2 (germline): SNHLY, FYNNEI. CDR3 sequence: CASSDQGAVYGYTF. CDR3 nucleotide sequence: TGTGCCAGCAGTGACCAGGGGGCGGTCTATGGCTACACCTTC. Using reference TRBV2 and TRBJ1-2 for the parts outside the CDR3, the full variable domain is EPEVTQTPSHQVTQMGQEVILRCVPISNHLYFYWYRQILGQKVEFLVSFYNNEISEKSEIFDDQFSVERPDGSNFTLKIRSTKLEDSAMYFCASSDQGAVYGYTFGSGTRLTVV.

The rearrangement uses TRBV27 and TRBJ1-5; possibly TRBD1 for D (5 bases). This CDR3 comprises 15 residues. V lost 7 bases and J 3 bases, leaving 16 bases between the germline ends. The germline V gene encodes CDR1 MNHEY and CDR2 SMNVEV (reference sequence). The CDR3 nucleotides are TGTGCCAGCAAAAAGGACACTGGGGTCAATCAGCCCCAGCATTTT. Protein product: CASKKDTGVNQPQHF.

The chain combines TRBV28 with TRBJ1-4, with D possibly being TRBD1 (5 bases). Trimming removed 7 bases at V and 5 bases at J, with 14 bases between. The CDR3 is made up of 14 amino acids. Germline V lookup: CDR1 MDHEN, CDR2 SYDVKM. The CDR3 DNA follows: TGTGCCAGCATCCCCGGGGGAAGGAATGAAAAACTGTTTTTT. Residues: CASIPGGRNEKLFF.

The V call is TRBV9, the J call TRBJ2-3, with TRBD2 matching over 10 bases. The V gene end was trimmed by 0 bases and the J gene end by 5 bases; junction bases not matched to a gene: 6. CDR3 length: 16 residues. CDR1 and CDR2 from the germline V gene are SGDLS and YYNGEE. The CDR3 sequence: CASSVVSGGAGDTQYF. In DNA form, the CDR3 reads TGTGCCAGCAGCGTAGTGAGCGGGGGGGCAGGAGATACGCAGTATTTT. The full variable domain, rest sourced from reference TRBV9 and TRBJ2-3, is DSGVTQTPKHLITATGQRVTLRCSPRSGDLSVYWYQQSLDQGLQFLIQYYNGEERAKGNILERFSAQQFPDLHSELNLSSLELGDSALYFCASSVVSGGAGDTQYFGPGTRLTVL.

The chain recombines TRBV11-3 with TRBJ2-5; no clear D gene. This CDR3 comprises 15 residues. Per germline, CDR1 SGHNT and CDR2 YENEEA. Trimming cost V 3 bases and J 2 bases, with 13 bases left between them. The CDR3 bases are TGTGCCAGCAGCTTGGGCAGGCCAGGACAAGAGACCCAGTACTTC. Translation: CASSLGRPGQETQYF.

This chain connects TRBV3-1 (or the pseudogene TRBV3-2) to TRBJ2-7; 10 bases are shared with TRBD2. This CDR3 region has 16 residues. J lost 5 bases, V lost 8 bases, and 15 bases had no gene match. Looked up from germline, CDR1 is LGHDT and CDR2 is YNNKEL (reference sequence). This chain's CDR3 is CASATSGRSLEDEQYF. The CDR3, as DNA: TGTGCCAGCGCGACTAGCGGGCGCTCTTTAGAGGACGAGCAGTACTTC.